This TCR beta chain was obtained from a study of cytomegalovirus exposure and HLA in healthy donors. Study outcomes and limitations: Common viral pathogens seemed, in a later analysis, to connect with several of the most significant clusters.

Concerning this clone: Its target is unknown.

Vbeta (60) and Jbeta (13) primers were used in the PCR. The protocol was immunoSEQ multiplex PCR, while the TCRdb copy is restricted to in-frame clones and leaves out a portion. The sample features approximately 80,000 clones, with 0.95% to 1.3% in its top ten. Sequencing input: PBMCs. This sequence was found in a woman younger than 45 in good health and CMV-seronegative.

The CDR3 loop is CASSLVSGIPGEKLFF. CDR3 DNA: TGTGCCAGCAGCTTAGTATCCGGGATCCCGGGGGAAAAACTGTTTTTT. V is TRBV7-9 and J is TRBJ1-4; no clear D. The germline V gene encodes CDR1 SEHNR and CDR2 FQNEAQ (reference sequence). Trimming took 1 base from V and 8 from J, leaving 17 bases between them. This CDR3 spans 16 amino acids. Full variable domain (missing parts from reference TRBV7-9 and TRBJ1-4): DTGVSQNPRHKITKRGQNVTFRCDPISEHNRLYWYRQTLGQGPEFLTYFQNEAQLEKSRLLSDRFSAERPKGSFSTLEIQRTEQGDSAMYLCASSLVSGIPGEKLFFGSGTQLSVL.